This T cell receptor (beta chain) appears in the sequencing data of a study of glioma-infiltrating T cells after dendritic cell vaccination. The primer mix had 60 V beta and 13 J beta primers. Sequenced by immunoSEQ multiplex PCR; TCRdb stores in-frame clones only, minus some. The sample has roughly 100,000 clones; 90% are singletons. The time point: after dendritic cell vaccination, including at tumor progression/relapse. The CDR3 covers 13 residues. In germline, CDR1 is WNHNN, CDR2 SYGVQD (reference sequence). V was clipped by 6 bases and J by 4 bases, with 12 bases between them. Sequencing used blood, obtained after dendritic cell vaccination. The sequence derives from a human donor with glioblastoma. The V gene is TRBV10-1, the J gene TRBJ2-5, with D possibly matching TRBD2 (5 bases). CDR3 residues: CASSRGRLETQYF. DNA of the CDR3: TGCGCCAGCAGCCGGGGTCGTTTAGAGACCCAGTACTTC.